This TCR beta chain was identified in a study of CD8+ T cells in alopecia areata. Looking at the study overall: Tofacitinib was given for 6 to 18 months, then stopped for 6 months.

It was cDNA, reverse transcribed from extracted RNA, that served as the sequencing template. The table came from immunoSEQ multiplex PCR; TCRdb's copy has only in-frame clones and leaves some out. Of 150,000 or so clones detected, 50% to 70% appear once; the ten largest clones hold around 0.9%. A word on this clone: Its antigen is not identified.

Specified treatment: oral pan-JAK inhibitor, 5-10 mg twice daily. Study-wide findings and caveats: For patients receiving tofacitinib, scalp clonality and expanded CD8+ clones among the top 100 significantly decreased. In blood and scalp, many expanded lesional clones persisted during tofacitinib. Sequenced scalp T cells also include alphabeta T cells resident in normal skin.

This clonotype was obtained from a human donor with alopecia areata. The input for sequencing was CD4+ T cells sorted from blood, taken at week 4, from a patient treated with tofacitinib.

This chain's CDR3 is CASSFTSPGNTIYF. CDR3 in DNA: TGTGCCAGCAGCTTCACAAGCCCGGGAAACACCATATATTTT. V usage is TRBV7-2 and J usage is TRBJ1-3; no firm D call. The V end was cut by 3 bases, the J end by 4 bases, with 10 bases between. Germline-derived CDR1 and CDR2 are SGHTA and FQGNSA. The CDR3 extends over 14 amino acids.